One sample yielded the 28 T cell receptor beta chains listed below, sequenced in a study of T cells after yellow fever vaccination. Each CDR3 protein is one row after TCRdb ran MiXCR on the 5' RACE reads. The table shows over 150,000 distinct CDR3 sequences, with roughly 6.2% occurring only once. The sequencing used CD4+ T cells sorted from PBMCs, collected on the day of the first yellow fever vaccination. These receptors were obtained from a young man who received the YFV17D yellow fever vaccine.

J is TRBJ2-7 and V is TRBV6-5, with D hard to call. Trimming removed 2 bases at V and 2 bases at J, with 16 bases between. Germline loops: CDR1 MNHEY, CDR2 SVGAGI. This CDR3 has 16 amino acids. Here the CDR3 reads CASSYIRTRQPYEQYF. The CDR3 DNA reads as TGTGCCAGCAGTTACATCCGGACGCGCCAGCCCTACGAGCAGTACTTC.

A few counts support this clonotype. The rearrangement links TRBV7-2 to TRBJ2-6; D is unresolved. The CDR3 runs 16 residues. V lost 4 bases, J lost 0 bases, and 10 bases lay in between. Germline CDR1 SGHTA, CDR2 FQGNSA. CDR3: CASSSRSSSGANVLTF. Here the CDR3 DNA reads TGTGCCAGCAGCTCGCGAAGTTCCTCTGGGGCCAACGTCCTGACTTTC. The variable domain in full, with the rest retrieved from reference TRBV7-2 and TRBJ2-6, is GAGVSQSPSNKVTEKGKDVELRCDPISGHTALYWYRQSLGQGLEFLIYFQGNSAPDKSGLPSDRFSAERTGGSVSTLTIQRTQQEDSAVYLCASSSRSSSGANVLTFGAGSRLTVL.

In this sample, this clonotype turned up a few times. One base away lies a much larger clone, so this may be a sequencing read error. The chain recombines TRBV5-4 with TRBJ2-3, with 8 bases lining up with TRBD2. From germline, CDR1 is SGHNT and CDR2 YYREEE (reference sequence). CDR3 size: 15 residues. The V gene end was trimmed by 4 bases and the J gene end by 1 base; junction bases not matched to a gene: 5. The CDR3 is CASSPAGARTDTQYF. The CDR3 DNA sequence: TGTGCCAGCAGCCCAGCGGGGGCCCGCACAGATACGCAGTATTTT.

This clonotype was seen at least ten times. The chain employs TRBV7-2 and TRBJ2-7; the D gene could be TRBD1 or TRBD2 (5 bases each). This CDR3 has 13 residues. V was shortened by 0 bases and J by 2 bases, with 5 bases between the two germline ends. CDR1 and CDR2 from the germline V gene are SGHTA and FQGNSA. CDR3 in amino acids: CASSLAGPYEQYF. CDR3 nucleotides: TGTGCCAGCAGCTTAGCGGGACCCTACGAGCAGTACTTC. Together with reference TRBV7-2 and TRBJ2-7, the CDR3 gives the full variable domain: GAGVSQSPSNKVTEKGKDVELRCDPISGHTALYWYRQSLGQGLEFLIYFQGNSAPDKSGLPSDRFSAERTGGSVSTLTIQRTQQEDSAVYLCASSLAGPYEQYFGPGTRLTVT.

This clonotype appeared many times. One junction end does not reproduce the germline sequence, and a read error may be involved. The J gene is TRBJ2-5, the V gene TRBV5-1, with D possibly being TRBD1 (5 bases). This CDR3 is 12 amino acids long. Germline V gives CDR1 SGHRS, CDR2 YFSETQ. CDR3 DNA sequence: TGCGCCAGCAGCCACACACTGGACACGATTGTCTTC. It yields the protein CASSHTLDTIVF.

This clonotype was detected ten times or more. The V gene is TRBV7-8, the J gene TRBJ1-5; D possibly corresponds to TRBD1 (5 bases). The CDR3 sequence is 13 residues long. V lost 3 bases, J lost 6 bases, and 9 bases lay in between. Germline CDR1 reads SGHVS; CDR2 reads FQNEAQ. This chain's CDR3 is CASSFRDRQPQHF. For the CDR3, the DNA is TGTGCCAGCAGCTTCAGGGATCGTCAGCCCCAGCATTTT.

The sample holds a few counts of this clonotype. This chain links TRBV5-1 with TRBJ1-1; D is unclear. Germline V CDR1 and CDR2: SGHRS, YFSETQ. V was cut by 6 bases and J by 2 bases, with 17 bases left in between. The CDR3 covers 15 residues. The CDR3 DNA is TGCGCCAGCAAGGAGGCTTGGGTAGGAAACACTGAAGCTTTCTTT. This gives the protein CASKEAWVGNTEAFF. Full variable domain (rest looked up from reference TRBV5-1 and TRBJ1-1): KAGVTQTPRYLIKTRGQQVTLSCSPISGHRSVSWYQQTPGQGLQFLFEYFSETQRNKGNFPGRFSGRQFSNSRSEMNVSTLELGDSALYLCASKEAWVGNTEAFFGQGTRLTVV.

There are many counts of this clonotype. The chain carries TRBV20-1 and TRBJ2-1; D remains ambiguous. Germline assignment: CDR1 DFQATT and CDR2 SNEGSKA (reference sequence). The CDR3 is 15 residues long. V gave up 0 bases and J gave up 0 bases, with 9 bases separating them. The DNA for the CDR3 is TGCAGTGCTAGAGATACGAGAAGCTCCTACAATGAGCAGTTCTTC. This sequence encodes CSARDTRSSYNEQFF.

The sample holds many counts of this clonotype. V usage is TRBV12-3 or TRBV12-4 and J usage is TRBJ1-2; 8 bases are a match to TRBD1. CDR3 length: 16 residues. Unmatched junction bases numbered 8, after V lost 5 bases and J lost 0 bases. CDR3 nucleotides: TGTGCCAGCAGTGCATGGACAGGGCCCGCTAACTATGGCTACACCTTC. It translates to CASSAWTGPANYGYTF.

This clonotype was seen repeatedly, ten times or more. The chain recombines TRBV2 with TRBJ1-3; no clear D gene. CDR1 SNHLY and CDR2 FYNNEI come from the germline V gene. This CDR3 comprises 14 residues. V lost 5 bases and J 2 bases, leaving 10 bases between the germline ends. The CDR3: CASSKQSPGNTIYF. The CDR3 DNA reads as TGTGCCAGCAGTAAACAGAGCCCTGGAAACACCATATATTTT.

This chain links TRBV10-3 with TRBJ2-3; TRBD1 might be the D (5 bases). V gave up 2 bases and J gave up 0 bases, with 9 bases separating them. Germline CDR1 is ENHRY and CDR2 is SYGVKD. This CDR3 spans 15 amino acids. The CDR3 loop reads CAISERQTSTDTQYF. The CDR3, as DNA: TGTGCCATCAGTGAGAGACAGACTAGCACAGATACGCAGTATTTT.

This clonotype occurred a few times. In nucleotides, the CDR3 is TGTGCCAGCAGCTTAGAGAAGTGGGACACGACGGATCAGCCCCAGCATTTT. Protein: CASSLEKWDTTDQPQHF. The chain recombines TRBV7-9 with TRBJ1-5, with D perhaps TRBD1 (6 bases). The germline V and J ends were trimmed by 1 base and 5 bases, with 18 bases remaining between them. The CDR3 consists of 17 residues. Germline V gene sequence: CDR1 SEHNR, CDR2 FQNEAQ (reference sequence).

The chain links TRBV29-1 to TRBJ2-5, with 12 nucleotides matching TRBD2. Germline CDR1 SQVTM, CDR2 ANQGSEA. This CDR3 has 16 amino acids. Trimming took 4 bases from V and 5 from J; bases not matched to a gene: 11. CDR3 DNA: TGCAGCGTTGCCCGCGAAGGACTAGCGGGGAGGGAGACCCAGTACTTC. This translates into CSVAREGLAGRETQYF. Filled out from reference TRBV29-1 and TRBJ2-5, the complete variable domain reads SAVISQKPSRDICQRGTSLTIQCQVDSQVTMMFWYRQQPGQSLTLIATANQGSEATYESGFVIDKFPISRPNLTFSTLTVSNMSPEDSSIYLCSVAREGLAGRETQYFGPGTRLLVL.

In this sample, this clonotype turned up many times. The gene calls are TRBV6-6 and TRBJ2-5, with D possibly matching TRBD1 (6 bases). The CDR3 has 11 residues. In germline, CDR1 is MNHNY, CDR2 SVGAGI (reference sequence). The germline V and J ends were trimmed by 11 bases and 4 bases, with 11 bases remaining between them. This CDR3 is CAASGAETQYF. The CDR3 DNA reads TGTGCCGCATCAGGGGCAGAGACCCAGTACTTC.

This clonotype was observed many times. This chain links TRBV12-3 or TRBV12-4 with TRBJ2-5; the D is unclear. V was pared by 6 bases and J by 3 bases, with 14 bases between. The CDR3 runs 14 residues. CDR3 in amino acids: CASRERRLKETQYF. CDR3 DNA: TGTGCCAGCAGGGAGCGAAGGCTAAAAGAGACCCAGTACTTC.

This clonotype was counted between two and nine times. A much larger clone differs by one base, so this may be a read error. The rearrangement links TRBV5-1 to TRBJ2-5, with 9 bases matching TRBD1. The CDR3 is 13 residues long. V trimming: 2 bases; J trimming: 5 bases; junction bases outside the gene matches: 1. Per the germline V gene, CDR1 is SGHRS and CDR2 is YFSETQ. CDR3 region: CASSFGQGETQYF. The CDR3 DNA sequence: TGCGCCAGCAGCTTCGGACAGGGGGAGACCCAGTACTTC.

There are a few counts of this clonotype. The V and J genes are TRBV5-4 and TRBJ2-3; 8 nucleotides agree with TRBD1. The CDR3 consists of 16 residues. V lost 0 bases and J lost 8; bases outside the gene matches: 11. The germline CDR1 and CDR2 sequences are SGHNT and YYREEE (reference sequence). CDR3 bases: TGTGCCAGCAGCTTGGGAGGACAGGGTTCGGTTTCTACGCAGTATTTT. As protein: CASSLGGQGSVSTQYF.

This clonotype was counted between two and nine times. This chain connects TRBV27 to TRBJ1-2; D is unclear. The CDR3 contains 16 residues. Germline loops: CDR1 MNHEY, CDR2 SMNVEV (reference sequence). The V end lost 6 bases, the J end lost 1 base, and 18 bases lay between the germline ends. CDR3 protein: CASSPTPQRNNYGYTF. The CDR3 nucleotides are TGTGCCAGCAGCCCCACCCCCCAGCGTAATAACTATGGCTACACCTTC.

The chain couples TRBV12-3 or TRBV12-4 to TRBJ1-4; 9 bases match TRBD1. This CDR3 is 15 amino acids long. V trimming: 5 bases; J trimming: 5 bases; junction bases outside the gene matches: 6. CDR3 nucleotides: TGTGCCAGCAGTCCAATGACAGGGGGGAATGAAAAACTGTTTTTT. Translated, it gives CASSPMTGGNEKLFF.

At least ten counts were recorded for this clonotype. This chain connects TRBV20-1 to TRBJ1-2, with D perhaps TRBD1 (6 bases). CDR3 length: 12 residues. Per the germline V gene, CDR1 is DFQATT and CDR2 is SNEGSKA (reference sequence). V was cut by 6 bases and J by 2 bases, with 10 bases left in between. For the CDR3, the DNA is TGCAGTGCCCGAGGGGGGAACTATGGCTACACCTTC. This sequence encodes CSARGGNYGYTF.

This clonotype was recorded at least ten times. The V and J genes are TRBV25-1 and TRBJ2-1, with 8 bases that match TRBD2. Germline V CDR1 and CDR2: MGHDK, SYGVNS. V trimming: 8 bases; J trimming: 3 bases; junction bases outside the gene matches: 9. The length of the CDR3 is 15 residues. CDR3 in DNA: TGTGCCAGCCGAAGAAGCGGGGGAAACTACAATGAGCAGTTCTTC. This translates into CASRRSGGNYNEQFF.

This clonotype was recorded at least ten times. V is TRBV12-3 or TRBV12-4 and J is TRBJ2-7, with no clear D. The CDR3 is 13 amino acids. The V end lost 6 bases, the J end lost 2 bases, and 11 bases lay between the germline ends. CDR3 DNA sequence: TGTGCCAGCAGCCTCCGCCCAGCCTACGAGCAGTACTTC. Protein product: CASSLRPAYEQYF.

This clonotype was detected only a few times. This chain's CDR3 is CASSLKSPGLAGVRTDTQYF. CDR3 DNA: TGTGCCAGCAGTTTAAAATCTCCGGGACTAGCGGGGGTACGCACAGATACGCAGTATTTT. This chain joins TRBV12-3 or TRBV12-4 and TRBJ2-3, with TRBD2 identical over 14 bases. The CDR3 totals 20 residues. V was pared by 2 bases and J by 1 base, with 11 bases of the junction left unmatched.

This clonotype has only a few counts. The chain combines TRBV6-1 with TRBJ2-6; 8 positions match TRBD1. Germline V lookup: CDR1 MNHNS, CDR2 SASEGT. V dropped 8 bases and J dropped 7; count of bases not matched to a gene: 13. This CDR3 is 16 amino acids long. CDR3 amino acids: CASGSQGASIANVLTF. Written as DNA, the CDR3 is TGTGCCAGCGGCTCCCAGGGGGCGTCAATTGCCAACGTCCTGACTTTC.

In this sample, this clonotype turned up many times. The chain recombines TRBV5-1 with TRBJ2-3; D may be TRBD1 or TRBD2 (6 bases each). The CDR3 sequence is 17 residues long. Germline-derived CDR1 and CDR2 are SGHRS and YFSETQ. Deletions cut 2 bases from V and 0 bases from J, with 16 bases between. In DNA form, the CDR3 reads TGCGCCAGCAGCTTTTATAACGGGGGCCCTAGCACAGATACGCAGTATTTT. It translates to CASSFYNGGPSTDTQYF. Full variable domain (missing parts from reference TRBV5-1 and TRBJ2-3): KAGVTQTPRYLIKTRGQQVTLSCSPISGHRSVSWYQQTPGQGLQFLFEYFSETQRNKGNFPGRFSGRQFSNSRSEMNVSTLELGDSALYLCASSFYNGGPSTDTQYFGPGTRLTVL.

A few counts support this clonotype. The chain employs TRBV20-1 and TRBJ1-2, with unresolved D. The CDR3 sequence is 13 residues long. The germline V gene encodes CDR1 DFQATT and CDR2 SNEGSKA (reference sequence). V was cut by 5 bases and J by 8 bases, with 18 bases left in between. Here the CDR3 DNA reads TGCAGTGCTCCTTTCAGATCCGAGGACGGCTACACCTTC. It is translated as CSAPFRSEDGYTF.

This clonotype was seen repeatedly, ten times or more. The V call is TRBV4-2, the J call TRBJ1-2, with a possible D match to TRBD1 (5 bases). CDR3 length: 16 residues. Trimming stripped 1 base from V and 3 bases from J, with 15 bases between. The germline V gene has CDR1 LGHNA and CDR2 YNFKEQ. The CDR3, as DNA: TGTGCCAGCAGCCAAGGTGTACGGGGGGGAGACTATGGCTACACCTTC. Amino acid sequence: CASSQGVRGGDYGYTF.

The V and J genes are TRBV5-1 and TRBJ2-7; 11 nucleotides align to TRBD2. The V and J ends lost 2 bases and 3 bases, in that order; junction bases with no gene match: 4. The V gene's germline CDR1 is SGHRS and CDR2 YFSETQ. This CDR3 contains 15 residues. The CDR3 nucleotides read TGCGCCAGCAGCTTAGGGACTAGCGGATTCTACGAGCAGTACTTC. This codes for CASSLGTSGFYEQYF.